These 3 T cell receptor beta chains originate from one sample sequenced in a study of shared clonotypes between healthy human individuals. The repertoire was sequenced with immunoSEQ multiplex PCR; TCRdb's copy has only in-frame clones and lacks some. The sample has hundreds of thousands of clones, approximately 95% seen once; the top ten hold about 0.11%. Terminally differentiated effector memory CD45RA+ cells were excluded from the naive CD8 cells, which were CD45RO-negative and positively selected for CCR7. Sequencing input: naive CD8+ T cells sorted from blood. Receptors originate from a woman aged 25-40 years in good health.

The chain carries TRBV29-1 and TRBJ2-2; no definite D call. This CDR3 comprises 12 residues. Per the germline V gene, CDR1 is SQVTM and CDR2 is ANQGSEA. V was cut by 5 bases and J by 9 bases, with 13 bases left in between. The CDR3 loop reads CSVRSNERELFF. In nucleotides, the CDR3 is TGCAGCGTTCGTTCAAACGAGCGGGAGCTGTTTTTT.

CDR3 nucleotides: TGTGCCAGTAGTATAGATCGGGGGACAGGGGCCTTCTATGGCTACACCTTC. Translation gives CASSIDRGTGAFYGYTF. The chain links TRBV19 to TRBJ1-2; 10 bases align to TRBD1. The junction had 8 bases not matched to a gene; V was cut back by 0 bases and J by 4 bases. Germline values: CDR1 LNHDA, CDR2 SQIVND (reference sequence). This CDR3 has 17 residues.

In this sample, this clone turned up once. The chain couples TRBV28 to TRBJ2-2; D assignment may be TRBD1 or TRBD2 (6 bases each). CDR1 and CDR2 (germline): MDHEN, SYDVKM. Trimming removed 3 bases from V and 5 bases from J, with 13 bases in between. This CDR3 comprises 15 residues. In nucleotides, the CDR3 is TGTGCCAGCAGTTTGAATGAGGGGGGAACCGGGGAGCTGTTTTTT. Residues: CASSLNEGGTGELFF.